The 23 T cell receptor beta chains below all came from one sample that was sequenced in a study of OX40 agonist ivuxolimab in advanced cancers. Libraries were prepared by immunoSEQ multiplex PCR; TCRdb keeps only in-frame clonotypes and omits some of them. The sample has approximately 70,000 clones; 85% to 95% are singletons. Source: CD4+ or CD8+ T cells sorted from blood, taken in a trial of the OX40 agonist ivuxolimab. The receptor source for this set is an adult with an advanced solid tumor such as melanoma, head and neck, liver or kidney cancer.

This chain uses TRBV10-3 with TRBJ2-7, with a possible D match to TRBD1 (5 bases). Trimming shortened V by 3 bases and J by 2 bases, and 14 bases separated the two germline ends. The germline V gene encodes CDR1 ENHRY and CDR2 SYGVKD. This CDR3 is 15 amino acids long. The CDR3 sequence: CAISESADSTYEQYF. In DNA form, the CDR3 reads TGTGCCATCAGTGAATCCGCCGACAGTACCTACGAGCAGTACTTC.

V usage is TRBV6-5 and J usage is TRBJ2-7, with unresolved D. Germline V gene data show CDR1 as MNHEY and CDR2 as SVGAGI. V gave up 0 bases and J gave up 1 base, with 10 bases separating them. This CDR3 has 15 amino acids. The CDR3 DNA sequence: TGTGCCAGCAGTTACTCGGGGATCAGATCCTACGAGCAGTACTTC. It encodes CASSYSGIRSYEQYF.

V is TRBV9 and J is TRBJ2-7, with 7 positions matching TRBD1. Germline CDR1 SGDLS, CDR2 YYNGEE. The CDR3 is 14 residues long. V trimming: 9 bases; J trimming: 6 bases; junction bases outside the gene matches: 15. The CDR3 loop reads CAIITTRDRIEQYF. As DNA, the CDR3 is TGTGCCATCATAACTACTCGGGACAGAATCGAGCAGTACTTC.

This clone has only a few counts. The chain has TRBV5-4 and TRBJ1-6, with D possibly TRBD1 on 5 matching bases. The CDR3 is 15 residues long. Germline assignment: CDR1 SGHNT and CDR2 YYREEE (reference sequence). V lost 5 bases to trimming and J lost 9 bases, with 18 bases between them. As DNA, the CDR3 is TGTGCCAGCAGGAACCATAACCAGGGAAGTTCACCCCTCCACTTT. This codes for CASRNHNQGSSPLHF.

The chain links TRBV9 to TRBJ2-7, with 8 bases identical to TRBD2. This CDR3 contains 16 residues. Trimming took 0 bases from V and 2 from J; bases not matched to a gene: 7. Germline CDR1 and CDR2: SGDLS and YYNGEE. The CDR3 nucleotides read TGTGCCAGCAGCGTAGGAAGCGGGAGAGATCCCTACGAGCAGTACTTC. Translating gives CASSVGSGRDPYEQYF.

This sequence joins TRBV6-5 and TRBJ1-2; the D gene is possibly TRBD1 (6 bases). The CDR3 spans 15 residues. Germline V CDR1 and CDR2: MNHEY, SVGAGI. Trimming left V 4 bases short and J 0 bases short, with 12 bases between. Here the CDR3 reads CASSFSGTSNYGYTF. For the CDR3, the DNA is TGTGCCAGCAGTTTCTCCGGGACATCTAACTATGGCTACACCTTC.

The chain employs TRBV4-2 and TRBJ1-2; 9 positions agree with TRBD1. The germline gives CDR1 LGHNA, CDR2 YNFKEQ. With 9 bases clipped from V and 4 bases from J, the junction kept 6 bases outside the gene matches. This CDR3 has 13 amino acids. The CDR3 loop reads CASRDRASYGYTF. The CDR3 DNA reads as TGTGCCAGTCGGGACAGGGCGAGCTATGGCTACACCTTC.

The CDR3 sequence is CASSPFGQGEGDTEAFF. The CDR3 coding sequence is TGTGCCAGCAGCCCTTTCGGACAGGGAGAGGGTGACACTGAAGCTTTCTTT. V gene TRBV28 combines with J gene TRBJ1-1, with TRBD1 matching over 8 bases. The CDR3 length is 17 residues. Germline CDR1 MDHEN, CDR2 SYDVKM. V shed 6 bases, J shed 3 bases, and the junction held 15 bases outside the gene matches.

The V and J genes are TRBV6-5 and TRBJ1-2, with D uncertain. V dropped 4 bases and J dropped 9 bases, with 18 bases sitting between them. The germline gives CDR1 MNHEY, CDR2 SVGAGI. The CDR3 loop spans 14 amino acids. CDR3 nucleotides: TGTGCCAGCAGTTCCTTTGAGACCCAGACCCGCTACACCTTC. It codes for CASSSFETQTRYTF.

This clone was detected only a few times. Other nucleotide sequences in the sample specify the same CDR3. V gene TRBV9 combines with J gene TRBJ1-1; D not resolved. Trimming took off 0 bases at V and 4 bases at J, with 7 bases between the two ends. The V gene's germline CDR1 is SGDLS and CDR2 YYNGEE. The CDR3 is 13 amino acids. CDR3: CASSVGGSTEAFF. The CDR3 bases are TGTGCCAGCAGCGTAGGGGGTAGCACTGAAGCTTTCTTT.

V and J are TRBV7-9 and TRBJ2-1; D gene uncertain. V was trimmed by 0 bases and J by 10 bases, leaving 13 bases between them. Germline assignment: CDR1 SEHNR and CDR2 FQNEAQ (reference sequence). The CDR3 length is 14 residues. The CDR3 is CASSLARTPGEQFF. DNA for the CDR3: TGTGCCAGCAGCTTAGCTAGGACCCCAGGCGAGCAGTTCTTC. Supplemented by reference TRBV7-9 and TRBJ2-1, the full variable domain reads DTGVSQNPRHKITKRGQNVTFRCDPISEHNRLYWYRQTLGQGPEFLTYFQNEAQLEKSRLLSDRFSAERPKGSFSTLEIQRTEQGDSAMYLCASSLARTPGEQFFGPGTRLTVL.

This chain uses TRBV9 with TRBJ2-1; D remains unclear. Germline V gene sequence: CDR1 SGDLS, CDR2 YYNGEE. The CDR3 is 14 residues long. V lost 0 bases and J 1 base, leaving 5 bases between the germline ends. The CDR3 reads CASSVDSSYNEQFF. As DNA, the CDR3 is TGTGCCAGCAGCGTAGACAGTTCCTACAATGAGCAGTTCTTC.

There are a few counts of this clone. The chain links TRBV27 to TRBJ1-4; a weak D match, TRBD1 (6 bases). V was clipped by 2 bases and J by 2 bases, with 9 bases between them. CDR3 size: 15 residues. From germline, CDR1 is MNHEY and CDR2 SMNVEV (reference sequence). The CDR3 bases are TGTGCCAGCAGTTTACAGGGGCCGACTAATGAAAAACTGTTTTTT. It codes for CASSLQGPTNEKLFF.

This chain uses TRBV5-6 with TRBJ2-2; D is uncertain. V lost 4 bases, J lost 0 bases, and 4 bases lay in between. This CDR3 spans 13 amino acids. The V gene's germline CDR1 is SGHDT and CDR2 YYEEEE. The chain's CDR3 is CASSASNTGELFF. For the CDR3, the DNA is TGTGCCAGCAGCGCGTCGAACACCGGGGAGCTGTTTTTT.

The J gene is TRBJ2-3, the V gene TRBV5-4; 7 positions match TRBD2. V shed 4 bases and J 4 bases; nucleotides not matched to a gene: 3. CDR1 and CDR2 (germline): SGHNT, YYREEE (reference sequence). CDR3 length: 13 amino acids. The CDR3 nucleotides read TGTGCCAGCAGCCTTGGGGGGGCAGATACGCAGTATTTT. Its translation: CASSLGGADTQYF.

The rearrangement links TRBV4-1 to TRBJ1-1; 9 nucleotides match TRBD1. Trimming at V came to 3 bases and at J to 2 bases, leaving 1 base not matched to a gene. Germline CDR1 reads MGHRA; CDR2 reads YSYEKL. This CDR3 is 14 amino acids long. CDR3 loop: CASSQGQGNTEAFF. CDR3 nucleotides: TGCGCCAGCAGCCAGGGACAGGGAAACACTGAAGCTTTCTTT.

The rearrangement links TRBV19 to TRBJ2-1; no definite D call. This CDR3 is built from 16 residues. Germline V gene sequence: CDR1 LNHDA, CDR2 SQIVND (reference sequence). The V end was cut by 2 bases, the J end by 5 bases, with 16 bases between. The CDR3 spells CASSIIGPHGNNEQFF. In DNA, the CDR3 is TGTGCCAGTAGTATAATTGGGCCCCACGGTAACAATGAGCAGTTCTTC.

This chain links TRBV7-2 with TRBJ2-7, with D unresolved. CDR3 length equals 12 residues. Trimming shortened V by 3 bases and J by 0 bases, and 3 bases separated the two germline ends. Germline loops: CDR1 SGHTA, CDR2 FQGNSA. Here the CDR3 DNA reads TGTGCCAGCAGCTTTAGCTCCTACGAGCAGTACTTC. It is translated as CASSFSSYEQYF.

This clone showed up just once. V and J are TRBV5-6 and TRBJ2-5; tentative D call: TRBD2 (5 bases). Per germline, CDR1 SGHDT and CDR2 YYEEEE. The germline V and J ends were trimmed by 1 base and 5 bases, with 12 bases remaining between them. CDR3 length equals 14 residues. This chain's CDR3 is CASSLLLVPETQYF. For the CDR3, the DNA is TGTGCCAGCAGCTTGTTACTAGTCCCTGAGACCCAGTACTTC.

V usage is TRBV6-5 and J usage is TRBJ2-7; the match to TRBD1 covers 10 bases. V dropped 6 bases and J dropped 4; count of bases not matched to a gene: 6. The germline gives CDR1 MNHEY, CDR2 SVGAGI. The length of the CDR3 is 14 residues. CDR3 sequence (DNA): TGTGCCAGCAGCCCCGGGACAGGGGTTTACGAGCAGTACTTC. It specifies CASSPGTGVYEQYF.

The chain recombines TRBV19 with TRBJ2-7; 8 bases line up with TRBD1. The junction had 12 bases not matched to a gene; V was cut back by 5 bases and J by 6 bases. The germline V gene has CDR1 LNHDA and CDR2 SQIVND (reference sequence). The CDR3 is made up of 15 amino acids. This CDR3 is CASSFGTGLQGEQYF. The CDR3 DNA reads as TGTGCCAGTAGTTTCGGGACAGGCCTCCAGGGCGAGCAGTACTTC.

This sequence joins TRBV29-1 and TRBJ2-2, with TRBD1 matching over 8 bases. Losses at the gene ends were 6 bases for V and 1 base for J; bases not matched to a gene: 4. The length of the CDR3 is 14 residues. Germline V gene sequence: CDR1 SQVTM, CDR2 ANQGSEA. This CDR3 reads CSVAGTGNTGELFF. CDR3 in DNA: TGCAGCGTGGCCGGGACAGGGAACACCGGGGAGCTGTTTTTT.

This chain joins TRBV4-1 and TRBJ1-1; D unclear. CDR1 and CDR2 (germline): MGHRA, YSYEKL. V shed 4 bases and J shed 5 bases, with 11 bases lying between them. CDR3 size: 13 residues. The DNA for the CDR3 is TGCGCCAGCAGCCCTATGACTTATACTGAAGCTTTCTTT. As protein: CASSPMTYTEAFF.